The text below deals with one TCR beta chain. These data come from a study of blood T cell repertoires in COVID-19. Study-wide context: Some COVID-19 samples were acute and others convalescent; all came from the United States, Italy and Spain. PBMCs, B-cell-depleted T cells, or T cells provided the cDNA or gDNA that made up the material.

The authors' processing: Counts of nucleated cells, estimated from reference gene primer amplification, were obtained. Clones were read by immunoSEQ multiplex PCR, and TCRdb kept only the in-frame ones, dropping some. Clone size and the V and J calls come from that table; the DNA yielded D and trimming. The sample has over 150,000 clones, roughly 73% seen once. Germline V CDR1 and CDR2: SNHLY, FYNNEI. V dropped 6 bases and J dropped 2; count of bases not matched to a gene: 8. The CDR3 covers 15 residues. The specimen sequenced was peripheral blood. This receptor was taken from a man aged 65 to 79 with acute or convalescent COVID-19. The rearrangement joins TRBV2 to TRBJ1-2, with 8 bases that match TRBD1. The chain's CDR3 is CASRDTGGRNYGYTF. DNA for the CDR3: TGTGCCAGCAGAGATACAGGGGGACGGAACTATGGCTACACCTTC. Filled out from reference TRBV2 and TRBJ1-2, the complete variable domain reads EPEVTQTPSHQVTQMGQEVILRCVPISNHLYFYWYRQILGQKVEFLVSFYNNEISEKSEIFDDQFSVERPDGSNFTLKIRSTKLEDSAMYFCASRDTGGRNYGYTFGSGTRLTVV.